In its sample, the clone carrying this TCR beta chain was seen many times. Next came a second PCR, run for about 7 to 12 cycles, which used a sample-barcoded 5' primer along with a J-beta primer mix. TCRdb recomputed calls from the 5' RACE reads with MiXCR, one row per CDR3 protein. The sample contains 900,000 to 950,000 distinct CDR3 sequences, 29% of which appear only once. These data originate in a study of blood T cells in healthy people across ages. Germline trimming cut 1 base from V and 4 bases from J; bases unmatched to any gene: 10. Germline loops: CDR1 SGHTA, CDR2 FQGNSA. The CDR3 spans 19 residues. The same specimen was also included in a second study, on T cells of mothers and their children.

The receptor's source is a woman aged 35 to 49 in good health. Sequenced material: blood. The rearrangement joins TRBV7-2 to TRBJ1-6, with TRBD1 matching over 10 bases. The CDR3 DNA follows: TGTGCCAGCAGCTTAGGTCCGGACAGGGGGGGAATATATAATTCACCCCTCCACTTT. It yields the protein CASSLGPDRGGIYNSPLHF.